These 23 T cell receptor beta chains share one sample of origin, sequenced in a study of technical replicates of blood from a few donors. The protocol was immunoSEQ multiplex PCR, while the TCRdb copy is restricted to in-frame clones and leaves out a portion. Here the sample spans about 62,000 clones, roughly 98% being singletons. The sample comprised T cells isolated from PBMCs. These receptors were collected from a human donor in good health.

The CDR3 DNA reads as TGCGCCAGCAGGGTAGATACGAACACTGAAGCTTTCTTT. Protein: CASRVDTNTEAFF. The chain recombines TRBV5-1 with TRBJ1-1; D remains unclear. Germline loops: CDR1 SGHRS, CDR2 YFSETQ. Trimming cost V 5 bases and J 1 base, with 9 bases left between them. The CDR3 covers 13 residues.

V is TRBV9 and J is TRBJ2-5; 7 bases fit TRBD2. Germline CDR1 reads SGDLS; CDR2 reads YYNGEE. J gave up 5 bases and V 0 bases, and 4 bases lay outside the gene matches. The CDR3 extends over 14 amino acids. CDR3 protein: CASSVAGGGETQYF. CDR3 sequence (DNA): TGTGCCAGCAGCGTAGCGGGAGGAGGGGAGACCCAGTACTTC.

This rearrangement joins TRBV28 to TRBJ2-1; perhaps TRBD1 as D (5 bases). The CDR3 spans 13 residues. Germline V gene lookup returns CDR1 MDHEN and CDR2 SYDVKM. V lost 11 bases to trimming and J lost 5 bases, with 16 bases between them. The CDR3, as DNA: TGTGCCTCAACCAGGGCCTTCAACAATGAGCAGTTCTTC. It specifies CASTRAFNNEQFF.

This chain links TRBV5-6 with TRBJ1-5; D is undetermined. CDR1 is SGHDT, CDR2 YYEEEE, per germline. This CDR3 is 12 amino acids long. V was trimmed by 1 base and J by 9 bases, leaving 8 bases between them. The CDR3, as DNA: TGTGCCAGCAGCTTGCAGAGGCCGCCCCAGCATTTT. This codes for CASSLQRPPQHF.

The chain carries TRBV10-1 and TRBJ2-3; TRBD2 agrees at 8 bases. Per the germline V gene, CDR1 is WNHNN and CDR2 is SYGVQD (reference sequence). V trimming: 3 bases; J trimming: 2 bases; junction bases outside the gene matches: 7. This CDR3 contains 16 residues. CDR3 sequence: CASSDRTSQVTDTQYF. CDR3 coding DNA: TGCGCCAGCAGTGATAGGACTAGCCAAGTCACAGATACGCAGTATTTT.

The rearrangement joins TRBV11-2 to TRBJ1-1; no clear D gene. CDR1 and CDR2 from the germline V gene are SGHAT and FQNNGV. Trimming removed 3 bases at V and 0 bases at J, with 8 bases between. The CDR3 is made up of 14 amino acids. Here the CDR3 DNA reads TGTGCCAGCAGCTTTCCCAGGATGAACACTGAAGCTTTCTTT. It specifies CASSFPRMNTEAFF. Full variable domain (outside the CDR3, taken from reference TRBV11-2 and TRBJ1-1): EAGVAQSPRYKIIEKRQSVAFWCNPISGHATLYWYQQILGQGPKLLIQFQNNGVVDDSQLPKDRFSAERLKGVDSTLKIQPAKLEDSAVYLCASSFPRMNTEAFFGQGTRLTVV.

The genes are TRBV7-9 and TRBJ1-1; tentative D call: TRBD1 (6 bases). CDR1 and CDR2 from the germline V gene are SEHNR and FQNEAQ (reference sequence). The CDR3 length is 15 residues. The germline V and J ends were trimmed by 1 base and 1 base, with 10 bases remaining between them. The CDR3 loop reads CASSLVQGQNTEAFF. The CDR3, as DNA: TGTGCCAGCAGCTTAGTACAGGGCCAGAACACTGAAGCTTTCTTT.

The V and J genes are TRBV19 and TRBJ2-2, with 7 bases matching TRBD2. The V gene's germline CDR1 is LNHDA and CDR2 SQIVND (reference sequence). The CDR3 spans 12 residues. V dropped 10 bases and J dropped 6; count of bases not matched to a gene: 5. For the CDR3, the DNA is TGTGCCACCCAACGGGGGGCCGGGGAGCTGTTTTTT. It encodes CATQRGAGELFF.

CDR3 region: CAWKPGVTEAFF. CDR3 in DNA: TGTGCCTGGAAGCCAGGGGTCACTGAAGCTTTCTTT. The gene calls are TRBV30 and TRBJ1-1; TRBD1 is a possible D gene (6 bases). V was cut by 4 bases and J by 4 bases, with 10 bases left in between. The CDR3 runs 12 residues. Germline lookup yields CDR1 GTSNPN and CDR2 SVGIG (reference sequence).

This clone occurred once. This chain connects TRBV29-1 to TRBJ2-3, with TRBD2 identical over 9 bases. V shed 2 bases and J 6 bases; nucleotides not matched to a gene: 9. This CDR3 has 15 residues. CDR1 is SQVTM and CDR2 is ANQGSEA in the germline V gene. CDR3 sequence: CSVEPGLAPGDTQYF. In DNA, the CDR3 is TGCAGCGTTGAACCGGGACTAGCACCCGGGGATACGCAGTATTTT.

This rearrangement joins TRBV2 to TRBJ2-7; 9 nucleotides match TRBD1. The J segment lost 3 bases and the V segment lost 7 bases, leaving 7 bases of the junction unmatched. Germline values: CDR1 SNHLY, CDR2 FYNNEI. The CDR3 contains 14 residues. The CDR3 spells CASKPGQGFYEQYF. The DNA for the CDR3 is TGTGCCAGCAAACCGGGACAGGGATTCTACGAGCAGTACTTC. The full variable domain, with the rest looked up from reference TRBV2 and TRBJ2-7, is EPEVTQTPSHQVTQMGQEVILRCVPISNHLYFYWYRQILGQKVEFLVSFYNNEISEKSEIFDDQFSVERPDGSNFTLKIRSTKLEDSAMYFCASKPGQGFYEQYFGPGTRLTVT.

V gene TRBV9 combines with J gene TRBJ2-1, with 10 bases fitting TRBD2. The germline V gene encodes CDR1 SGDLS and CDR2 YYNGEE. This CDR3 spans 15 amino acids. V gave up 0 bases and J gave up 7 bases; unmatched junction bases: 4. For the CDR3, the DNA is TGTGCCAGCAGCGTAGAAACTAGCGGGACTAATGAGCAGTTCTTC. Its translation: CASSVETSGTNEQFF.

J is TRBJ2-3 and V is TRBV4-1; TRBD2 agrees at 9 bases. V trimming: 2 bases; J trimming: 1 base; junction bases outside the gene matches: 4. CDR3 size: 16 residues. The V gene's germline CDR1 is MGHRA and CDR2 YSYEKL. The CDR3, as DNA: TGCGCCAGCAGCCAAAGCCCTAGCGGGGGCACAGATACGCAGTATTTT. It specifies CASSQSPSGGTDTQYF.

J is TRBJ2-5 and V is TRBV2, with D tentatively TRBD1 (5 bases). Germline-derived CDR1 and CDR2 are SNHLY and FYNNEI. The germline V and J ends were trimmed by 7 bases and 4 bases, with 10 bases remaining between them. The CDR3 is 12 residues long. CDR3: CASNRWGETQYF. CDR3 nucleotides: TGTGCCAGCAACAGGTGGGGAGAGACCCAGTACTTC. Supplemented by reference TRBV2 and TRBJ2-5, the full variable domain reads EPEVTQTPSHQVTQMGQEVILRCVPISNHLYFYWYRQILGQKVEFLVSFYNNEISEKSEIFDDQFSVERPDGSNFTLKIRSTKLEDSAMYFCASNRWGETQYFGPGTRLLVL.

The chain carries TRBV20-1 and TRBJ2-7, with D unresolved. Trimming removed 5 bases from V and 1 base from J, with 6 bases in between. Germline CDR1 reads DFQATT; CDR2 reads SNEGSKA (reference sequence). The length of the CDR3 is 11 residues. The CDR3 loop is CSAGPSYEQYF. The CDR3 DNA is TGCAGTGCTGGGCCTTCCTACGAGCAGTACTTC.

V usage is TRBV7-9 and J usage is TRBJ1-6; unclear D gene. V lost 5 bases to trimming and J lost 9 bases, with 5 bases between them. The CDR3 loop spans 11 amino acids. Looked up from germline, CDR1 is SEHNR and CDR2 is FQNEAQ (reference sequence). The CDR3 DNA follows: TGTGCCAGCAGCCCTACTTCACCCCTCCACTTT. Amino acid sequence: CASSPTSPLHF.

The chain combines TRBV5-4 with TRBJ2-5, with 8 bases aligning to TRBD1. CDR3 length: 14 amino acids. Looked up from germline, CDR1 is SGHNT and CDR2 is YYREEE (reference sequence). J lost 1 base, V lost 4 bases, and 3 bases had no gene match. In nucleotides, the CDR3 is TGTGCCAGCAGCCCAGGGGGCGTCCAAGAGACCCAGTACTTC. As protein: CASSPGGVQETQYF. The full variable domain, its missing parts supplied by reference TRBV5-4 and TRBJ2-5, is ETGVTQSPTHLIKTRGQQVTLRCSSQSGHNTVSWYQQALGQGPQFIFQYYREEENGRGNFPPRFSGLQFPNYSSELNVNALELDDSALYLCASSPGGVQETQYFGPGTRLLVL.

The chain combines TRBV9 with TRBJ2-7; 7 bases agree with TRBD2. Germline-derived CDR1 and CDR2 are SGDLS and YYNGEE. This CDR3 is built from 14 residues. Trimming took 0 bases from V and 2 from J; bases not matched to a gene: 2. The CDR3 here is CASSVGGSPYEQYF. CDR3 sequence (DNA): TGTGCCAGCAGCGTAGGCGGGAGCCCCTACGAGCAGTACTTC.

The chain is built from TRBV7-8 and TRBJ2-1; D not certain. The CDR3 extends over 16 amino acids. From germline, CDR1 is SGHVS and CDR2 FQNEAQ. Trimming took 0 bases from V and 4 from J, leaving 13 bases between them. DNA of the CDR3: TGTGCCAGCAGCTTAGCGTCTTTTTCGCTATACAATGAGCAGTTCTTC. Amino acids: CASSLASFSLYNEQFF.

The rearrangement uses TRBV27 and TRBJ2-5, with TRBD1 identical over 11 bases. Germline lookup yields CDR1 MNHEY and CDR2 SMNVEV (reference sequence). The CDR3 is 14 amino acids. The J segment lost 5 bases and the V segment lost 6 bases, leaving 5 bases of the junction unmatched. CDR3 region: CASSTGTGGETQYF. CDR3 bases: TGTGCCAGCAGCACCGGGACAGGGGGGGAGACCCAGTACTTC.

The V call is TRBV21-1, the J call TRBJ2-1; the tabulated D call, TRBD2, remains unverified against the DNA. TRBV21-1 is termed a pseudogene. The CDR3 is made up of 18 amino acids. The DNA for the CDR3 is TGTGCCAGCAGCAAAGGTTTCTATCCGGGGGGCTCCTACAATGAGCAGTTCTTC. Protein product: CASSKGFYPGGSYNEQFF.

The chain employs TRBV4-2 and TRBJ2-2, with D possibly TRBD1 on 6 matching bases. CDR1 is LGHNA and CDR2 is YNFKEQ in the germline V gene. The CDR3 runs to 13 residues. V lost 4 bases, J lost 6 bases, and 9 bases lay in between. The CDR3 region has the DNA TGTGCCAGCAGCCCTCAGGGGTCCGGGGAGCTGTTTTTT. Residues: CASSPQGSGELFF.

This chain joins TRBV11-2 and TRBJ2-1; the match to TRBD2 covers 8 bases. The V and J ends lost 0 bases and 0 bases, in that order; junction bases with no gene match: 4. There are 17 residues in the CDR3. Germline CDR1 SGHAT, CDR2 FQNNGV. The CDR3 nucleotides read TGTGCCAGCAGCTTAGATTTGGCGGGAGGCTCCTACAATGAGCAGTTCTTC. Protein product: CASSLDLAGGSYNEQFF.